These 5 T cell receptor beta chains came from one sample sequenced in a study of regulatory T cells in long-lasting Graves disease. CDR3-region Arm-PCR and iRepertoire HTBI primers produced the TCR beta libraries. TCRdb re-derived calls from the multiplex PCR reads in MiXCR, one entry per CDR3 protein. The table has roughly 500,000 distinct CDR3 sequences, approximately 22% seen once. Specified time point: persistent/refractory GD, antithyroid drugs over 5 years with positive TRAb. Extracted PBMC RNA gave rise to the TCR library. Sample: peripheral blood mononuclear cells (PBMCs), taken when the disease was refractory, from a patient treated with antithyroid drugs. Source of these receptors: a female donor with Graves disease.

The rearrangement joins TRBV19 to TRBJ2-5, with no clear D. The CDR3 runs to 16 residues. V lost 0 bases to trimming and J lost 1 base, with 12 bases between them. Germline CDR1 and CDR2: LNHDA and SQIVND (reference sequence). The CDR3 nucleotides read TGTGCCAGTAGTATAGAGGCGGTTCCCCTCCAAGAGACCCAGTACTTC. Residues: CASSIEAVPLQETQYF. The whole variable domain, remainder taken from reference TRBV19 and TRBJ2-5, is DGGITQSPKYLFRKEGQNVTLSCEQNLNHDAMYWYRQDPGQGLRLIYYSQIVNDFQKGDIAEGYSVSREKKESFPLTVTSAQKNPTAFYLCASSIEAVPLQETQYFGPGTRLLVL.

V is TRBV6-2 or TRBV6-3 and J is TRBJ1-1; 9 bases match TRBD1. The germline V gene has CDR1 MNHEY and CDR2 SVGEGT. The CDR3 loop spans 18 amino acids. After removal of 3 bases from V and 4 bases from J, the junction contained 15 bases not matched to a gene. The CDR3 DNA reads TGTGCCAGCAGTTATACCGGGACAGGGTCCTCCTGGGGCACTGAAGCTTTCTTT. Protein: CASSYTGTGSSWGTEAFF.

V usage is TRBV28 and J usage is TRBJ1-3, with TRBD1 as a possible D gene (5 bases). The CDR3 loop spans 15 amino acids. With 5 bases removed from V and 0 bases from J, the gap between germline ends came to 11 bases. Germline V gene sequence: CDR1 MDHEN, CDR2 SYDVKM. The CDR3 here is CASSGGSLSGNTIYF. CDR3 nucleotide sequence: TGTGCCAGCAGTGGGGGGTCCCTCTCTGGAAACACCATATATTTT.

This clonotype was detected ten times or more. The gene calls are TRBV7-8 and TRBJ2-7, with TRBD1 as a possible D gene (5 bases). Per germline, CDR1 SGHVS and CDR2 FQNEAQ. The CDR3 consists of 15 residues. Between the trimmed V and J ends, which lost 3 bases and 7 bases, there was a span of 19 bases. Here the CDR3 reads CASSFGGQGEGEQYF. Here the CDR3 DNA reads TGTGCCAGCAGCTTTGGTGGGCAGGGTGAAGGTGAGCAGTACTTC.

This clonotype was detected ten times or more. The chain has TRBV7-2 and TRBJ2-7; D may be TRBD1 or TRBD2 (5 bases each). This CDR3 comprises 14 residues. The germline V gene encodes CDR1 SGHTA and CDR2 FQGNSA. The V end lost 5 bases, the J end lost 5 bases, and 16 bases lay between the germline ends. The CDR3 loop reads CASSPRDQSHEQYF. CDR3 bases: TGTGCCAGCAGCCCGAGGGACCAAAGTCACGAGCAGTACTTC.